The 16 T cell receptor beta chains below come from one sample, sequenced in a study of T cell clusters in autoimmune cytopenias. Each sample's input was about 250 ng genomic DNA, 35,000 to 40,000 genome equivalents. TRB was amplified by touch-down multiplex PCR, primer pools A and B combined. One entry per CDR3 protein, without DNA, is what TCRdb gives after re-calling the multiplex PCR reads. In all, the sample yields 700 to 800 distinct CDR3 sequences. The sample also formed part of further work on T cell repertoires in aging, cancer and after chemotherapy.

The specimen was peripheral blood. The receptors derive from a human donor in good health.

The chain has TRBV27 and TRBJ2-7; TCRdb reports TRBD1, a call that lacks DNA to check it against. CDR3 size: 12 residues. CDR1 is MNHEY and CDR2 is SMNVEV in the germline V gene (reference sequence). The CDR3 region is CASRPTGREQYF.

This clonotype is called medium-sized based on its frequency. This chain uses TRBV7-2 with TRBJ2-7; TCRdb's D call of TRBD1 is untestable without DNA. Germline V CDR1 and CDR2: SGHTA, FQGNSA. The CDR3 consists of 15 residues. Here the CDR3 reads CASSLVRTGLVEQYF.

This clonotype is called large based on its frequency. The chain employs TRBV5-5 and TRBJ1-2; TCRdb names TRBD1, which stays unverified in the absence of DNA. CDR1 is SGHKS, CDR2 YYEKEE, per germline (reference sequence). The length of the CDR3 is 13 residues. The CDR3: CASSRTGDYGYTF.

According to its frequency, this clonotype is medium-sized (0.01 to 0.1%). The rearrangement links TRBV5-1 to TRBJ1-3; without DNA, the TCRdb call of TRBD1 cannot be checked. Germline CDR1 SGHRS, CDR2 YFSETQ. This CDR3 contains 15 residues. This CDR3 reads CASSERQGGGNTIYF.

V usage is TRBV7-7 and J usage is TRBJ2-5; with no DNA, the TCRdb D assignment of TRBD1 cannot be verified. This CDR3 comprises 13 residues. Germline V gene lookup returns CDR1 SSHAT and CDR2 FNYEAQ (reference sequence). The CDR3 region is CASSPDRDETQYF.

Here the CDR3 reads CASSLSGGQGNTIYF. The V call is TRBV5-1, the J call TRBJ1-3; TCRdb gives TRBD1 as the D gene, but with no DNA this cannot be confirmed. This CDR3 is built from 15 residues. The germline CDR1 and CDR2 sequences are SGHRS and YFSETQ. Using reference TRBV5-1 and TRBJ1-3 for the parts outside the CDR3, the full variable domain is KAGVTQTPRYLIKTRGQQVTLSCSPISGHRSVSWYQQTPGQGLQFLFEYFSETQRNKGNFPGRFSGRQFSNSRSEMNVSTLELGDSALYLCASSLSGGQGNTIYFGEGSWLTVV.

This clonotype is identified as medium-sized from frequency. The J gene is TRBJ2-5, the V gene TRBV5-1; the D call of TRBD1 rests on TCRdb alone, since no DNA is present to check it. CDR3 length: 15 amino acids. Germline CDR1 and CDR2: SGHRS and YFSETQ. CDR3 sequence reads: CASSWAGTAQETQYF.

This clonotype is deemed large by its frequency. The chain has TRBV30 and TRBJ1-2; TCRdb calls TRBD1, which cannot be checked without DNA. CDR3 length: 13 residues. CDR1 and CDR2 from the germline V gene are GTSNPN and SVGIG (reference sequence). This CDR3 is CAWSPGGNYGYTF.

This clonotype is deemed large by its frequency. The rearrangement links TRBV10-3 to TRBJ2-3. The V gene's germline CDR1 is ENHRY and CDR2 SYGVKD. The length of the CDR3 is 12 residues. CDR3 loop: CAMMDSTDTQYF.

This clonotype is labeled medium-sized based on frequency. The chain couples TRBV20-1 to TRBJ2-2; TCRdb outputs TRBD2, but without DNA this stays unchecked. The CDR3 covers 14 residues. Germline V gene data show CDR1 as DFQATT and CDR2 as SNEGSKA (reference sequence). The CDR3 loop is CSAKTSGSTGELFF.

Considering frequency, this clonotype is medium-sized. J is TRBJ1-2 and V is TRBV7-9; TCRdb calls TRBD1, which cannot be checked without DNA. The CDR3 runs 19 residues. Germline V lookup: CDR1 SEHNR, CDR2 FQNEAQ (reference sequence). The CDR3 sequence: CASSLVAGGYLTANYGYTF.

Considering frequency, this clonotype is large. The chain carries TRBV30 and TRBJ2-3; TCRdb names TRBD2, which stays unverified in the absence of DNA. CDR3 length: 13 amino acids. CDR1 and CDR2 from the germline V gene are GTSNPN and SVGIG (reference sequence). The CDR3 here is CAWVAASTDTQYF. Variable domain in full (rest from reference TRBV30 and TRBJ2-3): SQTIHQWPATLVQPVGSPLSLECTVEGTSNPNLYWYRQAAGRGLQLLFYSVGIGQISSEVPQNLSASRPQDRQFILSSKKLLLSDSGFYLCAWVAASTDTQYFGPGTRLTVL.

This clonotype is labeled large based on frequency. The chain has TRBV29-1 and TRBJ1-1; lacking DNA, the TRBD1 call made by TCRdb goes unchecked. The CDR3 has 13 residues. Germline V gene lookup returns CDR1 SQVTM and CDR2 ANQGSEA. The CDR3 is CSVHTSGRTWAFF.

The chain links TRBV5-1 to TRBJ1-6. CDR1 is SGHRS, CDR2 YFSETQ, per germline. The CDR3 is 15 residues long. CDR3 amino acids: CASSLGDSYNSPLHF.

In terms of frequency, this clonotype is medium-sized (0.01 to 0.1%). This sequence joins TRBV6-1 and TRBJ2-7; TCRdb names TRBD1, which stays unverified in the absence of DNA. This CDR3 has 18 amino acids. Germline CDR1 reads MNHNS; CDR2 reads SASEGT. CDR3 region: CASSEVVRGGVISYEQYF.

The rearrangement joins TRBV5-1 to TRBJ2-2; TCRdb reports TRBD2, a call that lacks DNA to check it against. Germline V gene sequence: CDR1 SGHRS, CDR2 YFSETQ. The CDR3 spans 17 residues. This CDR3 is CASSLDILGLTTGELFF.